The 26 T cell receptor beta chains presented below share a single source sample, sequenced in a study of shared clonotypes between healthy human individuals. The method was immunoSEQ multiplex PCR; TCRdb's version includes in-frame clones alone and lacks a portion of them. This sample has hundreds of thousands of clones, with 92% found just once. Naive-designated CD8 cells lacked CD45RO, were positively enriched for CCR7, and omitted terminally differentiated effector memory CD45RA+ cells. The sample was naive CD8+ T cells sorted from blood. These receptors came from a young man in good health.

The chain recombines TRBV19 with TRBJ2-1, with D perhaps matching TRBD2 (6 bases). The CDR3 has 17 amino acids. Germline V gene lookup returns CDR1 LNHDA and CDR2 SQIVND (reference sequence). Trimming shortened V by 9 bases and J by 3 bases, and 24 bases separated the two germline ends. In DNA form, the CDR3 reads TGTGCCAGCGGGGACGAGGAAGGCGGCGGGGACTACAATGAGCAGTTCTTC. Its translation is CASGDEEGGGDYNEQFF.

The V and J genes are TRBV9 and TRBJ1-1, with 11 bases identical to TRBD1. The CDR3 covers 15 residues. Germline-derived CDR1 and CDR2 are SGDLS and YYNGEE. V lost 3 bases and J lost 7; bases outside the gene matches: 8. The CDR3 DNA reads as TGTGCCAGCAGCGCCGCCGGGACAGGGGGAAATGAAGCTTTCTTT. It is translated as CASSAAGTGGNEAFF.

CDR3: CASGGTDPYEQYF. In DNA, the CDR3 is TGTGCCAGCGGAGGGACAGATCCATACGAGCAGTACTTC. V is TRBV27 and J is TRBJ2-7, with D perhaps matching TRBD1 (7 bases). Trimming removed 8 bases from V and 4 bases from J, with 15 bases in between. From germline, CDR1 is MNHEY and CDR2 SMNVEV (reference sequence). This CDR3 is 13 amino acids long.

The chain is built from TRBV14 and TRBJ1-1; maybe TRBD1 (5 bases). V lost 1 base, J lost 2 bases, and 14 bases lay in between. The length of the CDR3 is 16 residues. CDR1 is SGHDN and CDR2 is FVKESK in the germline V gene. CDR3 DNA: TGTGCCAGCAGCCAAGCTTACGGGGCGGAAAACACTGAAGCTTTCTTT. Translating gives CASSQAYGAENTEAFF.

The V call is TRBV7-9, the J call TRBJ1-1; D gene uncertain. Trimming removed 7 bases from V and 0 bases from J, with 6 bases in between. The CDR3 spans 12 residues. The germline CDR1 and CDR2 sequences are SEHNR and FQNEAQ (reference sequence). The CDR3 region has the DNA TGTGCCAGCACAGCCATGAACACTGAAGCTTTCTTT. As protein: CASTAMNTEAFF. The complete variable domain, with remaining parts taken from reference TRBV7-9 and TRBJ1-1, reads DTGVSQNPRHKITKRGQNVTFRCDPISEHNRLYWYRQTLGQGPEFLTYFQNEAQLEKSRLLSDRFSAERPKGSFSTLEIQRTEQGDSAMYLCASTAMNTEAFFGQGTRLTVV.

The chain carries TRBV19 and TRBJ2-7; 8 nucleotides align to TRBD1. The CDR3 covers 15 residues. Germline CDR1 and CDR2: LNHDA and SQIVND (reference sequence). V lost 4 bases, J lost 3 bases, and 8 bases stayed unmatched. CDR3 nucleotide sequence: TGTGCCAGTAGTAAAAAGGGACAGGATTACTACGAGCAGTACTTC. Amino acids: CASSKKGQDYYEQYF.

This clone was picked up one time. V and J are TRBV11-2 and TRBJ2-7, with 12 bases identical to TRBD2. From germline, CDR1 is SGHAT and CDR2 FQNNGV. The length of the CDR3 is 13 residues. J lost 3 bases, V lost 8 bases, and 2 bases had no gene match. The CDR3 DNA follows: TGTGCCAGCGGGACTAGCGGGTTCTACGAGCAGTACTTC. This sequence encodes CASGTSGFYEQYF.

The chain has TRBV27 and TRBJ2-5; D is ambiguous. CDR1 and CDR2 (germline): MNHEY, SMNVEV (reference sequence). The CDR3 has 16 residues. Trimming pared 6 bases from V and 5 bases from J, leaving 22 bases between. The CDR3 region has the DNA TGTGCCAGCAGCCCCCTCGTACGTACCAGCAGGGAGACCCAGTACTTC. Encoded protein: CASSPLVRTSRETQYF.

The sample holds one count of this clone. This sequence joins TRBV6-1 and TRBJ2-1, with D perhaps matching TRBD1 or TRBD2 (5 bases each). V was cut by 7 bases and J by 10 bases, with 14 bases left in between. This CDR3 is 12 amino acids long. CDR1 is MNHNS and CDR2 is SASEGT in the germline V gene. The DNA for the CDR3 is TGTGCCAGCATAGAGGGGTATCAGGAGCAGTTCTTC. It encodes CASIEGYQEQFF.

The V and J genes are TRBV6-6 and TRBJ1-3, with 7 bases lining up with TRBD1. Trimming took 2 bases from V and 8 from J; bases not matched to a gene: 3. CDR1 is MNHNY, CDR2 SVGAGI, per germline (reference sequence). CDR3 size: 13 residues. The CDR3 nucleotides are TGTGCCAGCAGTTACGGGCAGGGGGACACCATATATTTT. It is translated as CASSYGQGDTIYF.

The genes are TRBV15 and TRBJ2-3, with 15 bases fitting TRBD2. The germline V gene encodes CDR1 LNHNV and CDR2 YYDKDF (reference sequence). The junction had 10 bases not matched to a gene; V was cut back by 0 bases and J by 3 bases. The CDR3 is 20 amino acids. CDR3 sequence (DNA): TGTGCCACCAGCAGAGATTCAGGGACTAGCGGGAGGACGGTGACAGATACGCAGTATTTT. Its protein is CATSRDSGTSGRTVTDTQYF. The variable domain in full, completed from reference TRBV15 and TRBJ2-3, reads DAMVIQNPRYQVTQFGKPVTLSCSQTLNHNVMYWYQQKSSQAPKLLFHYYDKDFNNEADTPDNFQSRRPNTSFCFLDIRSPGLGDTAMYLCATSRDSGTSGRTVTDTQYFGPGTRLTVL.

The V call is TRBV7-9, the J call TRBJ2-7; tentative D call: TRBD1 (5 bases). CDR1 and CDR2 (germline): SEHNR, FQNEAQ (reference sequence). The CDR3 covers 14 residues. Trimming pared 4 bases from V and 5 bases from J, leaving 15 bases between. CDR3 coding DNA: TGTGCCAGCAGCTCAACCCAGGGTGTCCACGAGCAGTACTTC. Its translation is CASSSTQGVHEQYF.

The gene calls are TRBV6-1 and TRBJ2-3; 13 bases line up with TRBD2. V was clipped by 0 bases and J by 3 bases; unmatched bases: 6. The CDR3 loop spans 18 amino acids. From germline, CDR1 is MNHNS and CDR2 SASEGT. This chain's CDR3 is CASSEARATSGRTDTQYF. The CDR3 DNA follows: TGTGCCAGCAGTGAAGCGCGTGCGACTAGCGGGAGGACAGATACGCAGTATTTT.

The chain has TRBV27 and TRBJ2-7; the D gene is possibly TRBD2 (5 bases). This CDR3 region has 16 residues. Germline CDR1 reads MNHEY; CDR2 reads SMNVEV (reference sequence). V shed 5 bases and J shed 2 bases, with 19 bases lying between them. The CDR3 nucleotides read TGTGCCAGCAGTCCTGACTACGACGCGTCCCCCTACGAGCAGTACTTC. Amino acids: CASSPDYDASPYEQYF.

The chain recombines TRBV27 with TRBJ1-5, with D tentatively TRBD1 (6 bases). This CDR3 spans 14 amino acids. Germline CDR1 reads MNHEY; CDR2 reads SMNVEV (reference sequence). The V and J ends lost 6 bases and 6 bases respectively, with 15 bases between them. CDR3 nucleotide sequence: TGTGCCAGCAGCTCACACCTGGGGGCTCAGCCCCAGCATTTT. Translation: CASSSHLGAQPQHF.

V usage is TRBV7-9 and J usage is TRBJ1-2; D not certain. CDR1 is SEHNR, CDR2 FQNEAQ, per germline (reference sequence). This CDR3 is built from 14 residues. The ends were cut back, 7 bases at V and 2 bases at J, with 14 bases in the middle. The CDR3 is CASTTVTFNYGYTF. The DNA of the CDR3 is TGTGCCAGCACCACTGTTACCTTCAACTATGGCTACACCTTC.

The V call is TRBV25-1, the J call TRBJ2-1, with D possibly matching TRBD2 (6 bases). Germline CDR1 MGHDK, CDR2 SYGVNS. The CDR3 sequence is 17 residues long. V lost 3 bases and J 3 bases, leaving 18 bases between the germline ends. CDR3 region: CASSEHVRLGYYNEQFF. The DNA of the CDR3 is TGTGCCAGCAGTGAGCATGTGAGACTAGGATACTACAATGAGCAGTTCTTC.

The chain carries TRBV30 and TRBJ2-1; TRBD2 matches at 9 bases. Looked up from germline, CDR1 is GTSNPN and CDR2 is SVGIG (reference sequence). V shed 3 bases and J 0 bases; nucleotides not matched to a gene: 6. This CDR3 spans 16 amino acids. The CDR3 DNA reads as TGTGCCTGGAGAGATAGCGGGAGAAGCTCCTACAATGAGCAGTTCTTC. Residues: CAWRDSGRSSYNEQFF.

J is TRBJ1-5 and V is TRBV6-1, with TRBD1 matching 9 bases. The V gene's germline CDR1 is MNHNS and CDR2 SASEGT. After removal of 6 bases from V and 4 bases from J, the junction contained 7 bases not matched to a gene. This CDR3 contains 15 residues. The CDR3 DNA sequence: TGTGCCAGCAGAGAAACAGGGGGCACGAATCAGCCCCAGCATTTT. Residues: CASRETGGTNQPQHF.

The rearrangement links TRBV7-9 to TRBJ1-4; D is possibly TRBD1 (5 bases). CDR1 is SEHNR and CDR2 is FQNEAQ in the germline V gene (reference sequence). The CDR3 spans 16 residues. V was shortened by 3 bases and J by 2 bases, with 13 bases between the two germline ends. CDR3 residues: CASSFGTRGTNEKLFF. The DNA of the CDR3 is TGTGCCAGCAGCTTTGGGACCCGTGGGACTAATGAAAAACTGTTTTTT.

This clone was counted once. This sequence joins TRBV7-6 and TRBJ2-5; 10 bases align to TRBD1. Germline lookup yields CDR1 SGHVS and CDR2 FNYEAQ. CDR3 length equals 15 residues. Trimming at V came to 4 bases and at J to 5 bases, leaving 7 bases not matched to a gene. CDR3 loop: CASSSGTGVLETQYF. DNA of the CDR3: TGTGCCAGCAGCTCCGGGACAGGGGTGTTGGAGACCCAGTACTTC.

Concerning this clone itself: Additional DNA sequences in this sample encode the identical CDR3. The chain employs TRBV27 and TRBJ2-3; D might be TRBD1 or TRBD2, each matching 5 bases. Between the trimmed V and J ends, which lost 3 bases and 1 base, there was a span of 8 bases. CDR3 length equals 14 residues. Germline loops: CDR1 MNHEY, CDR2 SMNVEV (reference sequence). The CDR3 bases are TGTGCCAGCAGTTTGCTGGGGGGCACAGATACGCAGTATTTT. Translation: CASSLLGGTDTQYF.

The genes are TRBV7-8 and TRBJ2-7; perhaps TRBD2 as D (6 bases). CDR1 and CDR2 from the germline V gene are SGHVS and FQNEAQ. The CDR3 sequence is 15 residues long. Trimming shortened V by 3 bases and J by 3 bases, and 15 bases separated the two germline ends. CDR3 loop: CASSFRGGPDYEQYF. Written as DNA, the CDR3 is TGTGCCAGCAGCTTCCGGGGAGGACCAGACTACGAGCAGTACTTC.

The chain couples TRBV6-1 to TRBJ2-7; 8 bases align to TRBD1. Per the germline V gene, CDR1 is MNHNS and CDR2 is SASEGT. The junction had 0 bases not matched to a gene; V was cut back by 3 bases and J by 2 bases. The CDR3 totals 13 residues. CDR3 coding DNA: TGTGCCAGCAGTGACAGGGGGCCCTACGAGCAGTACTTC. Amino acids: CASSDRGPYEQYF.

This rearrangement joins TRBV7-6 to TRBJ2-5, with D uncertain. CDR3 length equals 13 residues. The V gene's germline CDR1 is SGHVS and CDR2 FNYEAQ. V was pared by 1 base and J by 3 bases, with 6 bases between. The CDR3 loop is CASSLVFEETQYF. The CDR3 DNA reads TGTGCCAGCAGCTTAGTTTTTGAAGAGACCCAGTACTTC.

The chain recombines TRBV4-1 with TRBJ2-7; D gene uncertain. With 1 base removed from V and 5 bases from J, the gap between germline ends came to 12 bases. CDR1 and CDR2 (germline): MGHRA, YSYEKL. The CDR3 length is 14 residues. The CDR3, as DNA: TGCGCCAGCAGCCAAGGGGGAAGTGGAAACGAGCAGTACTTC. Amino acids: CASSQGGSGNEQYF.